The 10 T cell receptor beta chains below come from one sample, sequenced in a study of blood T cell repertoires in COVID-19. Repertoires were generated with immunoSEQ multiplex PCR, while TCRdb's copy carries only in-frame clones and drops some. This table has more than 300,000 clones, 92% appearing once. The source material was PBMCs or T cells enriched from blood (not recorded which). These receptors came from a woman aged 30 to 39 who had recovered from COVID-19.

The table lists this clone with a count of one. V usage is TRBV4-3 and J usage is TRBJ2-2, with 11 nucleotides matching TRBD2. Trimming cost V 3 bases and J 8 bases; bases outside gene matches: 8. Germline CDR1 reads LGHNA; CDR2 reads YSLEER. This CDR3 region has 16 residues. CDR3 DNA: TGCGCCAGCAGCCAGCGGGCTAGCGGGGGGTGGGGGGAGCTGTTTTTT. Residues: CASSQRASGGWGELFF.

The genes are TRBV5-4 and TRBJ1-2, with D possibly matching TRBD1 (5 bases). The CDR3 totals 15 residues. The germline V gene has CDR1 SGHNT and CDR2 YYREEE (reference sequence). Trimming cost V 4 bases and J 2 bases, with 15 bases left between them. CDR3 loop: CASSDFNTGNYGYTF. Here the CDR3 DNA reads TGTGCCAGCAGCGATTTTAACACAGGAAACTATGGCTACACCTTC.

The V call is TRBV6-5, the J call TRBJ1-2; 11 bases are a match to TRBD1. The V and J ends lost 4 bases and 3 bases, in that order; junction bases with no gene match: 7. This CDR3 has 16 amino acids. From germline, CDR1 is MNHEY and CDR2 SVGAGI. The CDR3 DNA is TGTGCCAGCAGTTCCGCGGGACAGGGGGGTCACTATGGCTACACCTTC. It is translated as CASSSAGQGGHYGYTF.

V gene TRBV4-2 combines with J gene TRBJ2-7; 7 nucleotides align to TRBD2. Germline V gives CDR1 LGHNA, CDR2 YNFKEQ. The CDR3 covers 15 residues. Germline trimming cut 1 base from V and 0 bases from J; bases unmatched to any gene: 3. The CDR3 spells CASSQARESSYEQYF. CDR3 nucleotides: TGTGCCAGCAGCCAAGCGCGGGAGAGCTCCTACGAGCAGTACTTC.

The chain has TRBV6-5 and TRBJ1-2, with a tentative D call TRBD1 (6 bases). V lost 6 bases to trimming and J lost 7 bases, with 15 bases between them. CDR1 is MNHEY and CDR2 is SVGAGI in the germline V gene. CDR3 length equals 13 residues. CDR3 region: CASRDPGVGGYTF. CDR3 coding DNA: TGTGCCAGCAGAGACCCAGGGGTCGGTGGCTACACCTTC.

The gene calls are TRBV18 and TRBJ2-2; weak D call: TRBD2 (5 bases). V lost 3 bases and J 5 bases, leaving 7 bases between the germline ends. CDR1 KGHSH and CDR2 LQKENI come from the germline V gene. The CDR3 consists of 13 residues. CDR3 sequence: CASSPRDTGELFF. The CDR3 DNA reads as TGTGCCAGCTCACCGAGGGATACCGGGGAGCTGTTTTTT.

V is TRBV6-5 and J is TRBJ1-5, with D tentatively TRBD1 (6 bases). Germline CDR1 and CDR2: MNHEY and SVGAGI. Trimming pared 4 bases from V and 5 bases from J, leaving 12 bases between. The CDR3 has 14 amino acids. CDR3 in amino acids: CASSSRDNYQPQHF. CDR3 in DNA: TGTGCCAGCAGTTCCCGGGACAATTATCAGCCCCAGCATTTT.

The J gene is TRBJ1-5, the V gene TRBV28; 7 bases line up with TRBD1. This CDR3 has 18 amino acids. V shed 2 bases, J shed 0 bases, and the junction held 10 bases outside the gene matches. Germline V gives CDR1 MDHEN, CDR2 SYDVKM. The CDR3 sequence is CASSLQGVGLYSNQPQHF. For the CDR3, the DNA is TGTGCCAGCAGTTTACAGGGGGTCGGTCTTTATAGCAATCAGCCCCAGCATTTT.

This rearrangement joins TRBV6-5 to TRBJ1-5; D uncertain. The CDR3 loop spans 15 amino acids. V shed 5 bases and J shed 0 bases, with 11 bases lying between them. The germline gives CDR1 MNHEY, CDR2 SVGAGI. CDR3 bases: TGTGCCAGCAGTCCCGAGAGGTATAGCAATCAGCCCCAGCATTTT. This gives the protein CASSPERYSNQPQHF.

This chain connects TRBV30 to TRBJ1-1; D is perhaps TRBD1 (5 bases). The CDR3 runs to 16 residues. Germline V CDR1 and CDR2: GTSNPN, SVGIG (reference sequence). V lost 3 bases, J lost 1 base, and 18 bases lay in between. For the CDR3, the DNA is TGTGCCTGGAGCGTGGACATATGGCCGGCGAACACTGAAGCTTTCTTT. This translates into CAWSVDIWPANTEAFF.